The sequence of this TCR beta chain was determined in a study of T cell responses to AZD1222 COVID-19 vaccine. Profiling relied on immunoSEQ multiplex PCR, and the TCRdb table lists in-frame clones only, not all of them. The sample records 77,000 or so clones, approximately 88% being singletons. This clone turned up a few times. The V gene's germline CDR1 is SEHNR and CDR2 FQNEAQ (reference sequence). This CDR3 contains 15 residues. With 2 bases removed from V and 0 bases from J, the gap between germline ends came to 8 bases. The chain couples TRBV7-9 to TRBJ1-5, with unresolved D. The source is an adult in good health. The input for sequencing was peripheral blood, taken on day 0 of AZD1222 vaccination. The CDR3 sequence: CASSLTGNSNQPQHF. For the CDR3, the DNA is TGTGCCAGCAGCTTAACCGGGAATAGCAATCAGCCCCAGCATTTT. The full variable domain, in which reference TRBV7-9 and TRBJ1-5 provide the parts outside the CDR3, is DTGVSQNPRHKITKRGQNVTFRCDPISEHNRLYWYRQTLGQGPEFLTYFQNEAQLEKSRLLSDRFSAERPKGSFSTLEIQRTEQGDSAMYLCASSLTGNSNQPQHFGDGTRLSIL.